This T cell receptor (beta chain) was identified in a study of cytomegalovirus exposure and HLA in healthy donors. Points from the study as a whole: Later analysis found that TCR beta chains associated with HLA were more clonally expanded than other, equally common chains.

A word on this clone: Antigen: not known.

Germline V CDR1 and CDR2: SGHRS, YFSETQ. There are 15 residues in the CDR3. V was cut by 0 bases and J by 7 bases, with 13 bases left in between. Researchers ran the PCR with 60 Vbeta and 13 Jbeta primers. Sequenced by immunoSEQ multiplex PCR; TCRdb stores in-frame clones only, minus some. The sample lists approximately 150,000 clones; about three quarters were seen once. The sample consisted of PBMCs. The chain links TRBV5-1 to TRBJ1-4, with a possible D match to TRBD1 (5 bases). The receptor's source is a man aged 18-30 years in good health and CMV-seropositive. CDR3 in amino acids: CASSLAGGRREKLFF. The CDR3 DNA sequence: TGCGCCAGCAGCTTGGCCGGGGGACGCCGTGAAAAACTGTTTTTT.